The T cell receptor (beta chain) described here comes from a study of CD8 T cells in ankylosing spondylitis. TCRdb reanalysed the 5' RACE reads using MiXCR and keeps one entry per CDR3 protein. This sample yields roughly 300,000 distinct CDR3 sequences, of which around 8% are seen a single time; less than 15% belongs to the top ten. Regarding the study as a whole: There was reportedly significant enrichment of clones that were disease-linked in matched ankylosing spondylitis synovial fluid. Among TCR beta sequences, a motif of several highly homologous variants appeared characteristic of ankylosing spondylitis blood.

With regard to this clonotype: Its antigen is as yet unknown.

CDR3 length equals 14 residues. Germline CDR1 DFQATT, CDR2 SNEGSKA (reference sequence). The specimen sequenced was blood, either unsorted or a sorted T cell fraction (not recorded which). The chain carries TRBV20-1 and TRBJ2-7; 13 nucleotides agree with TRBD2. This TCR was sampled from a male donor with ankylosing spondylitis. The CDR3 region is CNARTSGRGDEQYF. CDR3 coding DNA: TGCAATGCCAGGACTAGCGGGAGAGGCGACGAGCAGTACTTC.